These T cell receptor beta chains were read from a single sample in a study of cytomegalovirus exposure and HLA in healthy donors. TCRdb's copy holds only in-frame clones and misses some; the assay was immunoSEQ multiplex PCR. The sample includes approximately 160,000 clones, roughly 80% of them seen just once. The material sequenced was PBMCs. Receptor source: a young man in good health and CMV-seropositive. CDR3s include the opening cysteine and the closing phenylalanine or tryptophan. The D gene is left open where the match is weak. Rows may omit the clone size; those that give it use once, few, many or a size class.

len: 15
j_gene: TRBJ1-2
v_gene: TRBV10-3
abundance: NA
d_gene: TRBD1
CDR3aa: CATGEPGQDQYGYTF
CDR3nt: TGTGCCACCGGCGAACCGGGACAGGACCAATATGGCTACACCTTC

len: 15
j_gene: TRBJ1-2
v_gene: TRBV10-3
abundance: NA
d_gene: NA
CDR3aa: CAISEEGGLNYGYTF
CDR3nt: TGTGCCATCAGTGAGGAAGGTGGACTTAACTATGGCTACACCTTC

len: 16
j_gene: TRBJ2-5
v_gene: TRBV2
abundance: NA
d_gene: TRBD2
CDR3aa: CASSPLTSGGFKTQYF
CDR3nt: TGTGCCAGCAGTCCATTGACTAGCGGGGGGTTTAAGACCCAGTACTTC

len: 14
j_gene: TRBJ1-2
v_gene: TRBV5-1
abundance: NA
d_gene: NA
CDR3aa: CASRREELNYGYTF
CDR3nt: TGCGCCAGCAGAAGGGAGGAGCTTAACTATGGCTACACCTTC

len: 13
j_gene: TRBJ2-1
v_gene: TRBV28
abundance: NA
d_gene: NA
CDR3aa: CASRTPDYLEQFF
CDR3nt: TGTGCCAGCAGAACTCCTGACTACCTCGAACAGTTCTTC

len: 14
j_gene: TRBJ2-6
v_gene: TRBV5-4
abundance: once
d_gene: NA
CDR3aa: CASKGDAGANVLTF
CDR3nt: TGTGCCAGCAAGGGGGACGCTGGGGCCAACGTCCTGACTTTC

len: 14
j_gene: TRBJ2-1
v_gene: TRBV9
abundance: NA
d_gene: NA
CDR3aa: CASSATAGIDEQFF
CDR3nt: TGTGCCAGCAGCGCGACTGCGGGGATAGATGAGCAGTTCTTC

len: 16
j_gene: TRBJ2-1
v_gene: TRBV9
abundance: NA
d_gene: TRBD2
CDR3aa: CASSPRTSGGYNEQFF
CDR3nt: TGTGCCAGCAGCCCAAGGACTAGCGGGGGCTACAATGAGCAGTTCTTC

len: 18
j_gene: TRBJ2-1
v_gene: TRBV6-1
abundance: NA
d_gene: TRBD2
CDR3aa: CASSERRLAGVNIIEQFF
CDR3nt: TGTGCCAGCAGTGAAAGGAGGCTAGCGGGAGTTAATATCATTGAGCAGTTCTTC

len: 15
j_gene: TRBJ2-1
v_gene: TRBV5-1
abundance: NA
d_gene: NA
CDR3aa: CASSLADSSYNEQFF
CDR3nt: TGCGCCAGCAGCTTGGCGGACAGCTCCTACAATGAGCAGTTCTTC

len: 18
j_gene: TRBJ2-7
v_gene: TRBV7-9
abundance: NA
d_gene: TRBD2
CDR3aa: CASSAMQLTSGSTYEQYF
CDR3nt: TGTGCCAGCAGCGCAATGCAGCTCACTAGCGGGAGTACCTACGAGCAGTACTTC

len: 14
j_gene: TRBJ2-5
v_gene: TRBV5-1
abundance: NA
d_gene: NA
CDR3aa: CASSPYVGQETQYF
CDR3nt: TGCGCCAGCAGCCCCTATGTCGGCCAAGAGACCCAGTACTTC

len: 17
j_gene: TRBJ1-2
v_gene: TRBV5-4
abundance: NA
d_gene: TRBD1
CDR3aa: CASSSPLDRGQNYGYTF
CDR3nt: TGTGCCAGCAGCTCGCCCCTAGACAGGGGACAGAACTATGGCTACACCTTC

len: 18
j_gene: TRBJ2-1
v_gene: TRBV11-3
abundance: NA
d_gene: TRBD2
CDR3aa: CASSSLTGTNQVINEQFF
CDR3nt: TGTGCCAGCAGCTCTCTGACCGGGACTAATCAAGTCATCAATGAGCAGTTCTTC

len: 15
j_gene: TRBJ1-2
v_gene: TRBV4-3
abundance: NA
d_gene: NA
CDR3aa: CASSQEITGPYGYTF
CDR3nt: TGCGCCAGCAGCCAAGAAATTACAGGGCCCTATGGCTACACCTTC

len: 9
j_gene: TRBJ2-3
v_gene: TRBV20-1
abundance: NA
d_gene: NA
CDR3aa: CSASPGQYF
CDR3nt: TGCAGTGCTTCCCCCGGGCAGTATTTT

len: 14
j_gene: TRBJ2-7
v_gene: TRBV27
abundance: NA
d_gene: TRBD2
CDR3aa: CASAQLADNYEQYF
CDR3nt: TGTGCCAGCGCCCAGCTAGCGGATAACTACGAGCAGTACTTC

len: 16
j_gene: TRBJ2-2
v_gene: TRBV7-6
abundance: NA
d_gene: TRBD1
CDR3aa: CASSLAGTVNTGELFF
CDR3nt: TGTGCCAGCAGCTTAGCAGGGACAGTGAACACCGGGGAGCTGTTTTTT

len: 11
j_gene: TRBJ2-1
v_gene: TRBV19
abundance: few
d_gene: NA
CDR3aa: CATVEGNEQFF
CDR3nt: TGTGCCACCGTGGAGGGGAATGAGCAGTTCTTC

len: 14
j_gene: TRBJ1-2
v_gene: TRBV25-1
abundance: NA
d_gene: TRBD1
CDR3aa: CASGTGTGGRGYTF
CDR3nt: TGTGCCAGCGGAACCGGGACAGGGGGCCGGGGCTACACCTTC

len: 14
j_gene: TRBJ2-5
v_gene: TRBV27
abundance: NA
d_gene: TRBD2
CDR3aa: CASSQLAGGETQYF
CDR3nt: TGTGCCAGCAGTCAGCTAGCGGGTGGTGAGACCCAGTACTTC

len: 15
j_gene: TRBJ1-1
v_gene: TRBV29-1
abundance: NA
d_gene: TRBD1
CDR3aa: CSVSLTGSKNTEAFF
CDR3nt: TGCAGCGTTAGTTTGACAGGGTCCAAAAACACTGAAGCTTTCTTT

len: 15
j_gene: TRBJ2-7
v_gene: TRBV25-1
abundance: once
d_gene: TRBD1
CDR3aa: CASSGKGQGSYEQYF
CDR3nt: TGTGCCAGCAGTGGGAAAGGACAGGGGTCGTACGAGCAGTACTTC

len: 12
j_gene: TRBJ1-1
v_gene: TRBV7-6
abundance: NA
d_gene: NA
CDR3aa: CASSRLNTEAFF
CDR3nt: TGTGCCAGCAGCCGACTAAACACTGAAGCTTTCTTT

len: 16
j_gene: TRBJ2-1
v_gene: TRBV7-9
abundance: NA
d_gene: TRBD1
CDR3aa: CASSSTRDSTDNEQFF
CDR3nt: TGTGCCAGCAGCTCAACCAGGGACAGCACGGACAATGAGCAGTTCTTC

len: 16
j_gene: TRBJ2-7
v_gene: TRBV7-9
abundance: NA
d_gene: TRBD2
CDR3aa: CASSPRRGLATYEQYF
CDR3nt: TGTGCCAGCAGCCCCCGGAGGGGACTAGCGACCTACGAGCAGTACTTC

len: 15
j_gene: TRBJ1-4
v_gene: TRBV4-2
abundance: NA
d_gene: NA
CDR3aa: CASSRDRATNEKLFF
CDR3nt: TGTGCCAGCAGCCGCGACAGAGCAACTAATGAAAAACTGTTTTTT

len: 14
j_gene: TRBJ1-5
v_gene: TRBV30
abundance: NA
d_gene: TRBD1
CDR3aa: CAWGPGQGNQPQHF
CDR3nt: TGTGCCTGGGGACCGGGACAGGGGAATCAGCCCCAGCATTTT

len: 17
j_gene: TRBJ1-2
v_gene: TRBV27
abundance: NA
d_gene: TRBD1
CDR3aa: CASSSYRDRSRNYGYTF
CDR3nt: TGTGCCAGCAGTTCCTACCGGGACAGGTCTAGGAACTATGGCTACACCTTC

len: 15
j_gene: TRBJ2-1
v_gene: TRBV5-6
abundance: NA
d_gene: TRBD1
CDR3aa: CASSFRDSGYNEQFF
CDR3nt: TGTGCCAGCAGCTTCCGGGACAGCGGCTACAATGAGCAGTTCTTC

len: 15
j_gene: TRBJ2-2
v_gene: TRBV7-2
abundance: NA
d_gene: NA
CDR3aa: CASSRYGGNTGELFF
CDR3nt: TGTGCCAGCAGCCGGTACGGGGGAAACACCGGGGAGCTGTTTTTT

len: 23
j_gene: TRBJ2-2
v_gene: TRBV18
abundance: NA
d_gene: TRBD2
CDR3aa: CASSPRGVSGGKSYSPNTGELFF
CDR3nt: TGTGCCAGCTCACCACGGGGAGTTAGCGGGGGAAAGAGCTACTCTCCGAACACCGGGGAGCTGTTTTTT

len: 16
j_gene: TRBJ2-2
v_gene: TRBV21-1
abundance: NA
d_gene: NA
CDR3aa: CASYGRAGMNTGELFF
CDR3nt: TGTGCCAGTTATGGAAGGGCAGGGATGAACACCGGGGAGCTGTTTTTT

len: 15
j_gene: TRBJ2-3
v_gene: TRBV19
abundance: NA
d_gene: TRBD2
CDR3aa: CASSVSGTSTDTQYF
CDR3nt: TGTGCCAGTAGTGTTAGCGGGACGAGCACAGATACGCAGTATTTT

len: 18
j_gene: TRBJ2-7
v_gene: TRBV19
abundance: NA
d_gene: TRBD2
CDR3aa: CASSPRLAGDHFPYEQYF
CDR3nt: TGTGCCAGTAGTCCCAGACTAGCGGGAGATCACTTTCCCTACGAGCAGTACTTC

len: 17
j_gene: TRBJ2-4
v_gene: TRBV9
abundance: NA
d_gene: TRBD2
CDR3aa: CASSAGLAGLAKNIQYF
CDR3nt: TGTGCCAGCAGCGCGGGACTAGCGGGCCTAGCCAAAAACATTCAGTACTTC

len: 14
j_gene: TRBJ2-7
v_gene: TRBV13
abundance: NA
d_gene: NA
CDR3aa: CASSLAFGGNEQYF
CDR3nt: TGTGCCAGCAGCTTAGCCTTTGGGGGGAACGAGCAGTACTTC

len: 16
j_gene: TRBJ1-2
v_gene: TRBV5-6
abundance: NA
d_gene: NA
CDR3aa: CASSLGRGSWNYGYTF
CDR3nt: TGTGCCAGCAGCTTGGGCAGGGGTAGTTGGAACTATGGCTACACCTTC

len: 13
j_gene: TRBJ1-3
v_gene: TRBV27
abundance: NA
d_gene: TRBD1
CDR3aa: CASSRQGGNTIYF
CDR3nt: TGTGCCAGCAGTCGACAGGGTGGAAACACCATATATTTT

len: 12
j_gene: TRBJ2-1
v_gene: TRBV2
abundance: once
d_gene: NA
CDR3aa: CASSVFYNEQFF
CDR3nt: TGTGCCAGCAGTGTCTTCTACAATGAGCAGTTCTTC

len: 15
j_gene: TRBJ2-2
v_gene: TRBV6-1
abundance: NA
d_gene: NA
CDR3aa: CASRPTGWDTGELFF
CDR3nt: TGTGCCAGCAGGCCTACAGGGTGGGACACCGGGGAGCTGTTTTTT

len: 14
j_gene: TRBJ2-1
v_gene: TRBV7-9
abundance: NA
d_gene: TRBD2
CDR3aa: CASSLASGGDEQFF
CDR3nt: TGTGCCAGCAGCTTAGCAAGCGGGGGGGATGAGCAGTTCTTC

len: 14
j_gene: TRBJ2-7
v_gene: TRBV27
abundance: NA
d_gene: NA
CDR3aa: CASTRRAGPYEQYF
CDR3nt: TGTGCCAGCACCCGTCGGGCAGGGCCCTACGAGCAGTACTTC

len: 13
j_gene: TRBJ2-7
v_gene: TRBV4-2
abundance: NA
d_gene: NA
CDR3aa: CASSQGALYEQYF
CDR3nt: TGTGCCAGCAGCCAAGGGGCCCTTTACGAGCAGTACTTC

len: 15
j_gene: TRBJ2-2
v_gene: TRBV27
abundance: NA
d_gene: NA
CDR3aa: CASSKNRVNTGELFF
CDR3nt: TGTGCCAGCAGTAAAAACAGGGTGAACACCGGGGAGCTGTTTTTT

len: 17
j_gene: TRBJ2-1
v_gene: TRBV5-4
abundance: NA
d_gene: TRBD2
CDR3aa: CASSSRLAGFSYNEQFF
CDR3nt: TGTGCCAGCAGCTCAAGACTAGCGGGGTTTTCCTACAATGAGCAGTTCTTC

len: 15
j_gene: TRBJ2-1
v_gene: TRBV27
abundance: NA
d_gene: TRBD2
CDR3aa: CASSSVLAAYNEQFF
CDR3nt: TGTGCCAGCAGTTCTGTACTAGCGGCCTACAATGAGCAGTTCTTC